A selection of T cell receptor beta chains follows, all from one sample in a study of post-analysis software for immune sequencing data. MiXCR was run by TCRdb on the PCR reads, yielding one entry per CDR3 protein. The table has over 300,000 distinct CDR3 sequences, about a third seen once. The specimen sequenced was blood. The receptors were gathered from a girl under 18 with multiple sclerosis. CDR3s include the opening cysteine and the closing phenylalanine or tryptophan. The order of the fields is clone size, V gene, CDR3 length, D gene, J gene, CDR3 protein, CDR3 DNA. A D gene is named only where the DNA matches it firmly. The size of a clone is reported for some rows only, either as once, few or many, or as a class for expanded clones.

>.|TRBV5-1|17|.|TRBJ2-5
CASSLAGQLLSQETQYF
TGCGCCAGCAGCTTGGCCGGGCAGCTACTATCCCAAGAGACCCAGTACTTC
>few|TRBV7-8|15|TRBD1|TRBJ2-5
CASSSPGQDQETQYF
TGTGCCAGCAGCTCCCCCGGACAGGACCAAGAGACCCAGTACTTC
>.|TRBV24-1|14|.|TRBJ2-7
CATSDPTQSYEQYF
TGTGCCACCAGTGATCCCACCCAATCCTACGAGCAGTACTTC
>many|TRBV7-3|15|TRBD2|TRBJ2-3
CASSSGLAAYDTQYF
TGTGCCAGCAGCTCCGGACTAGCGGCATATGATACGCAGTATTTT
>few|TRBV29-1|13|TRBD2|TRBJ2-5
CSVESQAGETQYF
TGCAGCGTTGAATCCCAAGCGGGGGAGACCCAGTACTTC
>few|TRBV6-1|18|.|TRBJ2-7
CASSEDPNSRGGSYEQYF
TGTGCCAGCAGTGAAGACCCCAACAGCCGGGGTGGCTCCTACGAGCAGTACTTC
>.|TRBV6-2/TRBV6-3|14|TRBD1|TRBJ2-7
CATLIRDSLYEQYF
TGTGCCACCCTAATCCGGGACAGCCTCTACGAGCAGTACTTC
>.|TRBV24-1|14|.|TRBJ2-1
CATSDLRGGDEQFF
TGTGCCACCAGTGATTTGAGGGGGGGGGATGAGCAGTTCTTC
>.|TRBV13|14|TRBD1|TRBJ1-2
CASSPRTGDNGYTF
TGTGCCAGCAGCCCACGGACAGGGGATAATGGCTACACCTTC
>.|TRBV6-2/TRBV6-3|11|.|TRBJ2-7
CASKLVNEQYF
TGTGCCAGCAAACTGGTCAACGAGCAGTACTTC
>.|TRBV29-1|13|.|TRBJ1-2
CSVFYRDRGGHTF
TGCAGCGTCTTCTACCGGGATCGGGGCGGCCACACCTTC
>many|TRBV6-6|12|TRBD2|TRBJ2-1
CASSERGNEQFF
TGTGCCAGCAGTGAGCGGGGTAATGAGCAGTTCTTC
>.|TRBV4-1|17|TRBD1|TRBJ2-3
CASSQEPIGGSGDTQYF
TGCGCCAGCAGCCAAGAACCCATAGGGGGCTCGGGAGATACGCAGTATTTT
>.|TRBV6-5|16|TRBD1|TRBJ1-6
CASSYSTGRRGSPLHF
TGTGCCAGCAGTTACTCGACAGGGAGGAGGGGTTCACCCCTCCACTTT
>few|TRBV5-1|15|.|TRBJ1-1
CASSLAGGSGTEAFF
TGCGCCAGCAGCTTGGCCGGGGGTTCTGGCACTGAAGCTTTCTTT
>few|TRBV4-1|16|.|TRBJ2-1
CASSQTTGSLGNEQFF
TGCGCCAGCAGCCAAACAACAGGGTCCTTGGGCAATGAGCAGTTCTTC
>.|TRBV6-6|16|.|TRBJ1-4
CASSYGQIPTNEKLFF
TGTGCCAGCAGTTACGGGCAGATTCCAACTAATGAAAAACTGTTTTTT
>.|TRBV7-9|15|.|TRBJ1-1
CASSFGWRDSVAAFF
TGTGCCAGCAGCTTTGGGTGGAGGGATTCGGTCGCCGCTTTCTTT
>.|TRBV7-9|13|.|TRBJ1-2
CASSPKGGIGYTF
TGTGCCAGCAGCCCCAAGGGAGGGATTGGCTACACCTTC
>.|TRBV6-5|17|TRBD1|TRBJ1-4
CASSYGTGITPNEKLFF
TGTGCCAGCAGTTACGGGACAGGGATTACGCCTAATGAAAAACTGTTTTTT
>.|TRBV12-3/TRBV12-4|12|.|TRBJ1-5
CASTGPRGPQHF
TGTGCCAGCACCGGCCCCAGAGGGCCCCAGCATTTT
>.|TRBV5-1|15|.|TRBJ2-1
CASSFRQGPGVEQFF
TGCGCCAGCAGCTTCCGCCAGGGGCCCGGAGTGGAGCAGTTCTTC
>.|TRBV12-5|16|TRBD1|TRBJ1-4
CASGLVQGQGVEKLFF
TGTGCTAGTGGTTTGGTACAAGGACAGGGGGTTGAAAAACTGTTTTTT
>.|TRBV29-1|14|.|TRBJ2-1
CSVEGGASYNGQFF
TGCAGCGTTGAGGGGGGGGCAAGCTACAATGGGCAGTTCTTC
>.|TRBV20-1|14|TRBD1|TRBJ2-7
CSATGTGVPYEQYF
TGCAGTGCGACCGGGACAGGGGTACCCTACGAGCAGTACTTC
>.|TRBV7-9|13|TRBD2|TRBJ2-1
CASSFSTSGEQFF
TGTGCCAGCAGCTTTTCGACTAGCGGGGAGCAGTTCTTC
>few|TRBV6-1|13|.|TRBJ1-2
CASSKIGAYGYTF
TGTGCCAGCTCTAAGATAGGGGCCTATGGCTACACCTTC
>.|TRBV2|14|TRBD1|TRBJ2-7
CASRNLGQGRKQYF
TGTGCCAGCAGGAACTTGGGACAGGGGAGAAAGCAGTACTTC
>.|TRBV14|12|.|TRBJ1-2
CASSQVEDGYTF
TGTGCCAGCAGCCAAGTTGAGGATGGCTACACCTTC
>.|TRBV20-1|13|.|TRBJ1-5
CSAGGRNNQPQHF
TGCAGTGCTGGCGGACGAAACAATCAGCCCCAGCATTTT
>.|TRBV7-6|13|.|TRBJ2-4
CASSSRPCNIQYF
TGTGCCAGCAGCTCCCGGCCATGCAACATTCAGTACTTC
>few|TRBV27|13|.|TRBJ2-3
CASSISTVVRQYF
TGTGCCAGCAGTATCTCAACCGTAGTACGGCAGTATTTT
>few|TRBV10-3|15|TRBD2|TRBJ2-2
CAISELGGETGELFF
TGTGCCATCAGTGAACTGGGGGGGGAAACCGGGGAGCTGTTTTTT
>hyperexpanded|TRBV12-3/TRBV12-4|15|.|TRBJ2-7
CASSPGGTRTYEQYF
TGTGCCAGCAGCCCAGGGGGGACACGAACCTACGAGCAGTACTTC
>few|TRBV4-2|13|.|TRBJ2-1
CASSQDRDNEQFF
TGTGCCAGCAGCCAAGATCGAGACAATGAGCAGTTCTTC
>.|TRBV20-1|12|.|TRBJ1-2
CSASYEGSGYTF
TGCAGTGCTAGTTATGAGGGGAGTGGCTACACCTTC
>.|TRBV4-3|14|.|TRBJ1-4
CASSQSWGDEKLFF
TGCGCCAGCAGCCAAAGTTGGGGGGATGAAAAACTGTTTTTT
>few|TRBV10-3|13|TRBD1|TRBJ1-2
CAISGTGDYGYTF
TGTGCCATCAGTGGGACAGGGGACTATGGCTACACCTTC
>.|TRBV7-6|14|TRBD1|TRBJ2-7
CASSPGTGLVEQYF
TGTGCCAGCAGCCCCGGGACAGGTCTTGTCGAGCAGTACTTC
>.|TRBV7-2|14|.|TRBJ2-5
CASSSGRGFVEQYF
TGTGCCAGCAGTTCTGGCAGGGGTTTCGTGGAGCAGTACTTC
>.|TRBV4-1|16|.|TRBJ1-2
CASSPLGKAVNYGYTF
TGCGCCAGCAGCCCTCTTGGGAAGGCCGTTAACTATGGCTACACCTTC